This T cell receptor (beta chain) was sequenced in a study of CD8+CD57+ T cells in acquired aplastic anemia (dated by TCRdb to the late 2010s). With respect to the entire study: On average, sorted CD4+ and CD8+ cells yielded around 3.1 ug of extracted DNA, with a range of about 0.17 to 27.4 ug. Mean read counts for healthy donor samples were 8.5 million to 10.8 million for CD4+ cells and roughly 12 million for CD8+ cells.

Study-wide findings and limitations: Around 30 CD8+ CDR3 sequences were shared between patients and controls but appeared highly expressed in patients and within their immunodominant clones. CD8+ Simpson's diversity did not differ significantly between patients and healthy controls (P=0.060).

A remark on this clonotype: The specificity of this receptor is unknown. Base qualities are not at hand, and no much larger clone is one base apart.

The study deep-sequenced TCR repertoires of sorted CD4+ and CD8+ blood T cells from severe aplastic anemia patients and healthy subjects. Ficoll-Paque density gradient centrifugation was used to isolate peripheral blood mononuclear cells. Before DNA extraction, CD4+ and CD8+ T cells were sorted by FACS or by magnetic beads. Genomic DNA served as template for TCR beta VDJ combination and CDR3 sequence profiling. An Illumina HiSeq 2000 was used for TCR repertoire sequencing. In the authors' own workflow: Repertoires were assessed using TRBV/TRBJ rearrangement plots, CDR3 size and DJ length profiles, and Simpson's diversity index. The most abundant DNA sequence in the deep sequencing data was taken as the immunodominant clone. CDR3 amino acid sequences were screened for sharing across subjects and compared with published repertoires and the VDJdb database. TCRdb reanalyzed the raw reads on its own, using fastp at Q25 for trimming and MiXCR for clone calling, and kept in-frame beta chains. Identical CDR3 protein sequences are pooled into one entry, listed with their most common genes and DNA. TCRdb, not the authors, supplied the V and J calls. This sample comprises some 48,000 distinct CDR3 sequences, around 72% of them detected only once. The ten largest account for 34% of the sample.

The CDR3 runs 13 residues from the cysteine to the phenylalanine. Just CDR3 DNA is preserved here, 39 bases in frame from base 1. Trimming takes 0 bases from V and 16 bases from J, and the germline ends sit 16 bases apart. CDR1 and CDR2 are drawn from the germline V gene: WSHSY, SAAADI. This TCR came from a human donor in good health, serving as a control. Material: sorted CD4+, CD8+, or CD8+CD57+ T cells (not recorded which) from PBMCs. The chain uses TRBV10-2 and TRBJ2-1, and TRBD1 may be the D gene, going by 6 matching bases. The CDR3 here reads CASSESNGGPVFF. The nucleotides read TGCGCCAGCAGTGAGTCCAATGGGGGCCCGGTCTTCTTC.